This TCR beta chain derives from a study of CD8 T cells in ankylosing spondylitis. This clonotype was counted at least ten times. Libraries of TCR beta came from quantitative 5'-RACE with molecular barcodes. TCRdb called the 5' RACE reads again in MiXCR, with one record for every CDR3 protein. The table has 240,000 or so distinct CDR3 sequences, over 8.5% seen once. Sequencing was performed on blood, either unsorted or a sorted T cell fraction (not recorded which). This TCR was sampled from a male donor with ankylosing spondylitis or in good health (not recorded which).

The CDR3 loop is CASKIAGDGYEQYF. CDR3 coding DNA: TGTGCCAGCAAAATAGCGGGAGACGGTTACGAGCAGTACTTC. The chain links TRBV5-6 to TRBJ2-7; 9 positions agree with TRBD2. Germline assignment: CDR1 SGHDT and CDR2 YYEEEE. There are 14 residues in the CDR3. V dropped 6 bases and J dropped 4; count of bases not matched to a gene: 8.